Listed here are 28 T cell receptor beta chains from one sample, sequenced in a study of T-cell reconstitution after alpha-beta-depleted transplantation in children (dated by TCRdb to the mid-2010s). Interpreted using the paper, the treatment or condition label stands for: allogeneic hematopoietic cell transplantation with graft depleted of TCRalphabeta T cells and CD19 B cells. Libraries were built with PCR. Instrument used: Illumina HiSeq 2500. To normalize quantification of the TCRbeta repertoire, the TCR libraries were built with molecular barcoding that relied on unique molecular identifiers. In-frame beta chains were kept once TCRdb had trimmed the public reads at Q25 with fastp and called clones with MiXCR. Each CDR3 protein gets just one entry, which takes the most common genes and DNA from the rows behind it. Present in this sample are fewer than 1 million distinct CDR3 sequences, around 15% of which were seen just once. The top ten clones comprise roughly 4.8% of the sample.

The sequenced sample was PBMCs, mostly from graft donor cells, obtained 360 days after TCRalphabeta/CD19-depleted stem cell transplant. The receptor set was obtained from a male patient younger than 18 who had a stem cell transplant for acute lymphoblastic leukemia, so the T cells may come from the graft donor.

This clonotype appeared many times. This chain links TRBV10-3 with TRBJ2-4; maybe TRBD1 (5 bases). Germline V gene lookup returns CDR1 ENHRY and CDR2 SYGVKD. V lost 3 bases and J 3 bases, leaving 15 bases between the germline ends. The CDR3 runs to 16 residues. The CDR3 here is CAISDIQEFGKNIQYF. In DNA form, the CDR3 reads TGTGCCATCAGTGATATACAGGAATTTGGCAAAAACATTCAGTACTTC.

This CDR3 is CSLRKVDSGTYSSYNEQFF. The CDR3 DNA reads TGCAGCCTCCGGAAAGTAGATAGCGGGACATATAGCTCCTACAATGAGCAGTTCTTC. The rearrangement joins TRBV29-1 to TRBJ2-1, with TRBD2 identical over 8 bases. The CDR3 runs 19 residues. Germline loops: CDR1 SQVTM, CDR2 ANQGSEA. The J segment lost 0 bases and the V segment lost 8 bases, leaving 21 bases of the junction unmatched.

This clonotype was recorded at least ten times. The chain uses TRBV20-1 and TRBJ2-1; a weak D match, TRBD2 (6 bases). CDR1 is DFQATT, CDR2 SNEGSKA, per germline (reference sequence). V was shortened by 5 bases and J by 1 base, with 12 bases between the two germline ends. The length of the CDR3 is 14 residues. CDR3 nucleotides: TGCAGTGCTGCCGGGACTCTTTCCTACAATGAGCAGTTCTTC. Translated: CSAAGTLSYNEQFF.

The chain joins TRBV28 to TRBJ2-2, with D perhaps TRBD2 (6 bases). With 4 bases removed from V and 6 bases from J, the gap between germline ends came to 9 bases. The CDR3 extends over 13 amino acids. Germline values: CDR1 MDHEN, CDR2 SYDVKM. CDR3 bases: TGTGCCAGCAGTTCCAGGGAGGCCGGGGAGCTGTTTTTT. Protein: CASSSREAGELFF.

The sample holds a few counts of this clonotype. V and J are TRBV15 and TRBJ2-4; D assignment may be TRBD1 or TRBD2 (5 bases each). Germline CDR1 reads LNHNV; CDR2 reads YYDKDF (reference sequence). V lost 2 bases, J lost 2 bases, and 13 bases lay in between. The CDR3 is 16 amino acids. CDR3 DNA: TGTGCCACCAGCAGACCAGCTTGGGGGACCAAAAACATTCAGTACTTC. Its translation is CATSRPAWGTKNIQYF.

CDR3 region: CSARDLTKTYNEQFF. The CDR3 DNA sequence: TGCAGTGCTAGAGATCTGACTAAGACCTACAATGAGCAGTTCTTC. V usage is TRBV20-1 and J usage is TRBJ2-1, with D tentatively TRBD2 (5 bases). The CDR3 contains 15 residues. CDR1 is DFQATT, CDR2 SNEGSKA, per germline (reference sequence). V was clipped by 0 bases and J by 2 bases, with 11 bases between them.

This clonotype has just a few counts. The gene calls are TRBV21-1 and TRBJ2-7; the DNA was not used to check the table's D call, TRBD2. TRBV21-1 is given as a pseudogene. The CDR3 length is 16 residues. The CDR3 is CASRGTGTSGAYEQYF. The CDR3 DNA reads TGTGCCAGCAGGGGGACCGGGACTAGCGGTGCCTACGAGCAGTACTTC.

V is TRBV14 and J is TRBJ2-3, with D perhaps matching TRBD1 (6 bases). Trimming removed 3 bases at V and 4 bases at J, with 11 bases between. Germline V gene data show CDR1 as SGHDN and CDR2 as FVKESK. The CDR3 covers 14 residues. CDR3 sequence reads: CASSHRGPADTQYF. CDR3 nucleotide sequence: TGTGCCAGCAGCCACAGGGGACCGGCAGATACGCAGTATTTT.

CDR3: CASSVLAGADTQYF. The DNA of the CDR3 is TGTGCCAGCAGTGTCCTAGCGGGAGCGGATACGCAGTATTTT. The chain joins TRBV2 to TRBJ2-3; 10 bases line up with TRBD2. The V and J ends lost 4 bases and 6 bases, in that order; junction bases with no gene match: 4. The CDR3 runs to 14 residues. Germline lookup yields CDR1 SNHLY and CDR2 FYNNEI. Combining the CDR3 with reference TRBV2 and TRBJ2-3 gives the whole variable domain EPEVTQTPSHQVTQMGQEVILRCVPISNHLYFYWYRQILGQKVEFLVSFYNNEISEKSEIFDDQFSVERPDGSNFTLKIRSTKLEDSAMYFCASSVLAGADTQYFGPGTRLTVL.

As for this clonotype: A junction end diverges from the germline sequence, so it may reflect a read error. CDR3 sequence reads: CASSLGGKLVF. The CDR3 bases are TGTGCCAGCAGTTTAGGGGGAAAACTGGTTTTT. The rearrangement links TRBV27 to TRBJ1-4; tentatively, D is TRBD1 (5 bases). Germline V gene sequence: CDR1 MNHEY, CDR2 SMNVEV (reference sequence). The CDR3 loop spans 11 amino acids.

J is TRBJ1-1 and V is TRBV18; D gene ambiguous. V gave up 2 bases and J gave up 1 base, with 8 bases separating them. Germline V gene data show CDR1 as KGHSH and CDR2 as LQKENI. The CDR3 consists of 14 residues. CDR3 sequence: CASSPAARNTEAFF. CDR3 nucleotide sequence: TGTGCCAGCTCACCAGCAGCGAGGAACACTGAAGCTTTCTTT.

A few counts support this clonotype. This chain links TRBV5-6 with TRBJ2-3; the D gene is possibly TRBD2 (6 bases). The V and J ends lost 4 bases and 1 base respectively, with 19 bases between them. The CDR3 contains 17 residues. Germline V gene sequence: CDR1 SGHDT, CDR2 YYEEEE. The chain's CDR3 is CASSGSLAGPRTDTQYF. Here the CDR3 DNA reads TGTGCCAGCAGCGGATCGCTGGCGGGACCCCGCACAGATACGCAGTATTTT.

V usage is TRBV11-3 and J usage is TRBJ2-5, with 7 bases aligning to TRBD2. Losses at the gene ends were 2 bases for V and 5 bases for J; bases not matched to a gene: 11. CDR3 length: 16 residues. CDR1 and CDR2 from the germline V gene are SGHNT and YENEEA. DNA for the CDR3: TGTGCCAGCAGCTTACACCCGGGAGGTCCGGGGGAGACCCAGTACTTC. Translated: CASSLHPGGPGETQYF.

The chain uses TRBV18 and TRBJ1-6; a possible D gene is TRBD1 (5 bases). Trimming stripped 2 bases from V and 7 bases from J, with 12 bases between. This CDR3 comprises 15 residues. CDR1 is KGHSH and CDR2 is LQKENI in the germline V gene. The CDR3 nucleotides read TGTGCCAGCTCACCAATTCTGGGGGGAAATTCACCCCTCCACTTT. Translated: CASSPILGGNSPLHF.

This clonotype was counted between two and nine times. This sequence joins TRBV5-1 and TRBJ2-3, with a weak D call TRBD2 (6 bases). This CDR3 comprises 17 residues. Germline V gives CDR1 SGHRS, CDR2 YFSETQ. The V gene lost 0 bases and the J gene lost 0 bases, with 14 bases spanning the gap. The CDR3 is CASSLAPSVVSTDTQYF. DNA for the CDR3: TGCGCCAGCAGCTTGGCTCCTAGCGTTGTGAGCACAGATACGCAGTATTTT.

J is TRBJ2-7 and V is TRBV19; D uncertain. V lost 3 bases, J lost 0 bases, and 12 bases lay in between. The germline V gene has CDR1 LNHDA and CDR2 SQIVND (reference sequence). The CDR3 covers 15 residues. The CDR3 is CASSIVAESSYEQYF. Here the CDR3 DNA reads TGTGCCAGTAGTATTGTTGCCGAAAGCTCCTACGAGCAGTACTTC.

The chain employs TRBV7-7 and TRBJ2-5, with 9 bases that match TRBD2. Germline values: CDR1 SSHAT, CDR2 FNYEAQ (reference sequence). CDR3 length: 15 amino acids. The V segment lost 0 bases and the J segment 4 bases; nucleotides outside the gene matches: 3. The CDR3 spells CASSLAGLAAETQYF. As DNA, the CDR3 is TGTGCCAGCAGCTTAGCGGGACTAGCAGCAGAGACCCAGTACTTC.

This clonotype was counted ten times or more. The chain combines TRBV20-1 with TRBJ2-1; 8 nucleotides match TRBD2. With V trimmed by 6 bases and J by 4 bases, 8 bases remained unmatched. CDR1 and CDR2 from the germline V gene are DFQATT and SNEGSKA (reference sequence). There are 14 residues in the CDR3. CDR3 sequence: CSAVITGGYNEQFF. In nucleotides, the CDR3 is TGCAGTGCCGTTATTACGGGAGGGTACAATGAGCAGTTCTTC.

This clonotype has only a few counts. The chain has TRBV7-9 and TRBJ2-1, with TRBD2 matching over 9 bases. CDR1 is SEHNR, CDR2 FQNEAQ, per germline (reference sequence). The length of the CDR3 is 15 residues. Trimming removed 6 bases from V and 6 bases from J; junction bases left unmatched: 9. The DNA for the CDR3 is TGTGCCAGCAGTTTGCGCGCGGGAGGGATCAATGAGCAGTTCTTC. It is translated as CASSLRAGGINEQFF.

This clonotype was detected ten times or more. This chain connects TRBV29-1 to TRBJ2-1; 11 bases map to TRBD2. V lost 3 bases to trimming and J lost 10 bases; unmatched junction nucleotides: 8. This CDR3 comprises 14 residues. Germline V CDR1 and CDR2: SQVTM, ANQGSEA. The chain's CDR3 is CSVDALAGGGEQFF. The CDR3 DNA sequence: TGCAGCGTTGATGCGCTAGCGGGAGGAGGAGAGCAGTTCTTC.

The CDR3 nucleotides read TGTGCCAGCAGCCCCGGACAGATGTGGAACTATGGCTACACCTTC. Its translation: CASSPGQMWNYGYTF. This chain connects TRBV7-9 to TRBJ1-2; TRBD1 might be the D (6 bases). V was trimmed by 5 bases and J by 2 bases, leaving 15 bases between them. The CDR3 loop spans 15 amino acids. Germline V CDR1 and CDR2: SEHNR, FQNEAQ (reference sequence). The full variable domain, with the rest looked up from reference TRBV7-9 and TRBJ1-2, is DTGVSQNPRHKITKRGQNVTFRCDPISEHNRLYWYRQTLGQGPEFLTYFQNEAQLEKSRLLSDRFSAERPKGSFSTLEIQRTEQGDSAMYLCASSPGQMWNYGYTFGSGTRLTVV.

The chain is built from TRBV10-2 and TRBJ2-7; D may match TRBD1 or TRBD2 (5 bases each). Germline CDR1 reads WSHSY; CDR2 reads SAAADI. V lost 10 bases and J 0 bases, leaving 13 bases between the germline ends. The CDR3 covers 13 residues. The CDR3 DNA reads as TGCGCCACCAGAGGGGACCCCTCCTACGAGCAGTACTTC. Encoded protein: CATRGDPSYEQYF.

This clonotype was picked up a small number of times. The chain uses TRBV5-1 and TRBJ2-1, with 11 nucleotides matching TRBD2. This CDR3 comprises 15 residues. V was clipped by 4 bases and J by 8 bases; unmatched bases: 8. Germline assignment: CDR1 SGHRS and CDR2 YFSETQ. The CDR3 sequence is CASSGTSGPWDEQFF. In nucleotides, the CDR3 is TGCGCCAGCAGCGGGACTAGCGGCCCCTGGGATGAGCAGTTCTTC.

This clonotype was observed a few times. The rearrangement links TRBV5-1 to TRBJ1-1; D possibly corresponds to TRBD1 (5 bases). Germline V CDR1 and CDR2: SGHRS, YFSETQ. The CDR3 runs to 15 residues. Trimming took 1 base from V and 0 from J, leaving 10 bases between them. The CDR3 nucleotides are TGCGCCAGCAGCTTGCCGATGGGGGTGAACACTGAAGCTTTCTTT. Translated, it gives CASSLPMGVNTEAFF.

This clonotype was counted a few times. The chain joins TRBV30 to TRBJ1-3; no definite D call. Trimming removed 5 bases at V and 7 bases at J, with 6 bases between. This CDR3 contains 10 residues. Germline V CDR1 and CDR2: GTSNPN, SVGIG (reference sequence). CDR3 bases: TGTGCCTGGGGCTTCAACACCATATATTTT. Protein sequence: CAWGFNTIYF.

This clonotype was counted only a few times. The chain uses TRBV2 and TRBJ2-7; TRBD1 matches at 8 bases. The CDR3 is 12 amino acids. Germline assignment: CDR1 SNHLY and CDR2 FYNNEI. Trimming took 7 bases from V and 6 from J; bases not matched to a gene: 5. In DNA form, the CDR3 reads TGTGCCAGCACCCAGGGGGCAATCGAGCAGTACTTC. It specifies CASTQGAIEQYF.

The chain carries TRBV4-2 and TRBJ2-7; maybe TRBD2 (5 bases). V gave up 3 bases and J gave up 3 bases, with 15 bases separating them. The germline gives CDR1 LGHNA, CDR2 YNFKEQ. The CDR3 has 15 residues. The CDR3 DNA reads as TGTGCCAGCAGCCAGTCGGACTCGACATACTACGAGCAGTACTTC. It codes for CASSQSDSTYYEQYF.

A few counts support this clonotype. CDR3 protein: CSASPGLDYEQYF. Here the CDR3 DNA reads TGCAGTGCCTCACCGGGACTAGACTACGAGCAGTACTTC. V is TRBV20-1 and J is TRBJ2-7, with 8 nucleotides matching TRBD2. CDR1 and CDR2 from the germline V gene are DFQATT and SNEGSKA (reference sequence). The CDR3 has 13 residues. V shed 6 bases and J 3 bases; nucleotides not matched to a gene: 7.